These T cell receptor beta chains were read from a single sample in a study of blood T cell repertoires in COVID-19. Sequenced by immunoSEQ multiplex PCR; TCRdb stores in-frame clones only, minus some. The sample carries tens of thousands of clones, 79% recorded once. Source material: peripheral blood. Receptors were obtained from a human donor in a cohort sampled during active COVID-19. Both conserved end residues are part of each CDR3. D genes are given only for firm matches. Not all rows give a size; the values are once, few, many and, for expanded clones, a class.

CDR3aa: CASSLQTGMGYGYTF; CDR3nt: TGCGCCAGCAGCTTGCAAACAGGGATGGGCTATGGCTACACCTTC; abundance: NA; v_gene: TRBV5-1; d_gene: NA; j_gene: TRBJ1-2
CDR3aa: CASSYEVQETQYF; CDR3nt: TGTGCCAGCAGTTACGAGGTCCAAGAGACCCAGTACTTC; abundance: few; v_gene: TRBV6-6; d_gene: NA; j_gene: TRBJ2-5
CDR3aa: CASSQVGSERRQYF; CDR3nt: TGCGCCAGCAGCCAAGTAGGGAGTGAAAGACGGCAGTACTTC; abundance: NA; v_gene: TRBV4-1; d_gene: NA; j_gene: TRBJ2-7
CDR3aa: CASSSNRDSQPQHF; CDR3nt: TGTGCCAGCAGTTCGAACAGGGATAGCCAGCCCCAGCATTTT; abundance: NA; v_gene: TRBV27; d_gene: NA; j_gene: TRBJ1-5
CDR3aa: CASSLTPGTAVAEQYF; CDR3nt: TGTGCCAGCAGCTTAACGCCGGGGACAGCGGTAGCCGAGCAGTACTTC; abundance: NA; v_gene: TRBV11-1; d_gene: TRBD1; j_gene: TRBJ2-7
CDR3aa: CASTTWGGEPLGEQYF; CDR3nt: TGTGCCAGCACCACTTGGGGAGGGGAGCCCTTAGGCGAGCAGTACTTC; abundance: NA; v_gene: TRBV6-6; d_gene: TRBD2; j_gene: TRBJ2-7
CDR3aa: CASQLGSRAGNQPQHF; CDR3nt: TGTGCCAGCCAGTTAGGGTCCAGGGCGGGCAATCAGCCCCAGCATTTT; abundance: once; v_gene: TRBV6-6; d_gene: NA; j_gene: TRBJ1-5
CDR3aa: CASTKITNTEAFF; CDR3nt: TGTGCCAGCACTAAGATTACCAACACTGAAGCTTTCTTT; abundance: NA; v_gene: TRBV6-6; d_gene: NA; j_gene: TRBJ1-1
CDR3aa: CASSVGRGERNTQYF; CDR3nt: TGTGCCAGCAGCGTAGGCCGGGGTGAACGAAATACGCAGTATTTT; abundance: NA; v_gene: TRBV9; d_gene: NA; j_gene: TRBJ2-3
CDR3aa: CASSPRGNSNQPQHF; CDR3nt: TGTGCCAGCAGCCCCAGGGGAAATAGCAATCAGCCCCAGCATTTT; abundance: NA; v_gene: TRBV9; d_gene: NA; j_gene: TRBJ1-5
CDR3aa: CASSQQGGTYNEQFF; CDR3nt: TGTGCCAGCAGCCAACAGGGGGGTACCTACAATGAGCAGTTCTTC; abundance: NA; v_gene: TRBV6-5; d_gene: TRBD1; j_gene: TRBJ2-1
CDR3aa: CASSQQGYTGELFF; CDR3nt: TGTGCCAGCAGCCAACAGGGGTACACCGGGGAGCTGTTTTTT; abundance: NA; v_gene: TRBV14; d_gene: NA; j_gene: TRBJ2-2
CDR3aa: CASRAQGGQGRVKNIQYF; CDR3nt: TGTGCCAGCAGGGCTCAGGGGGGACAGGGGCGGGTCAAAAACATTCAGTACTTC; abundance: once; v_gene: TRBV2; d_gene: TRBD1; j_gene: TRBJ2-4
CDR3aa: CASSPRAQGPTGELFF; CDR3nt: TGTGCCAGCTCACCGCGGGCACAGGGACCGACCGGGGAGCTGTTTTTT; abundance: few; v_gene: TRBV18; d_gene: NA; j_gene: TRBJ2-2
CDR3aa: CASSRGSGYNEQFF; CDR3nt: TGTGCCAGTAGTCGGGGTAGCGGTTACAATGAGCAGTTCTTC; abundance: NA; v_gene: TRBV19; d_gene: NA; j_gene: TRBJ2-1
CDR3aa: CASSYAGPSSGNTIYF; CDR3nt: TGTGCCAGCAGTTACGCGGGACCCAGCTCTGGAAACACCATATATTTT; abundance: NA; v_gene: TRBV6-5; d_gene: NA; j_gene: TRBJ1-3
CDR3aa: CASRRGRNQPQHF; CDR3nt: TGTGCCAGTAGACGGGGGAGAAATCAGCCCCAGCATTTT; abundance: NA; v_gene: TRBV19; d_gene: NA; j_gene: TRBJ1-5
CDR3aa: CASSLSPLLAGANVLTF; CDR3nt: TGTGCCAGCAGTTTAAGCCCCCTTCTGGCTGGGGCCAACGTCCTGACTTTC; abundance: once; v_gene: TRBV27; d_gene: NA; j_gene: TRBJ2-6
CDR3aa: CASAQALQETQYF; CDR3nt: TGTGCCAGCGCACAGGCCCTACAAGAGACCCAGTACTTC; abundance: NA; v_gene: TRBV7-2; d_gene: NA; j_gene: TRBJ2-5
CDR3aa: CASLAAGAEAFF; CDR3nt: TGTGCCAGTCTGGCGGCGGGGGCTGAAGCTTTCTTT; abundance: NA; v_gene: TRBV19; d_gene: NA; j_gene: TRBJ1-1
CDR3aa: CAWSVRDYGYTF; CDR3nt: TGTGCCTGGAGTGTCCGGGACTATGGCTACACCTTC; abundance: NA; v_gene: TRBV30; d_gene: NA; j_gene: TRBJ1-2
CDR3aa: CASSPAGSWDTQYF; CDR3nt: TGTGCCAGCAGTCCAGCGGGATCCTGGGATACGCAGTATTTT; abundance: NA; v_gene: TRBV6-5; d_gene: TRBD2; j_gene: TRBJ2-3
CDR3aa: CASSAVPGQGAYGYTF; CDR3nt: TGTGCCAGCAGCGCCGTTCCGGGACAGGGGGCGTATGGCTACACCTTC; abundance: few; v_gene: TRBV28; d_gene: TRBD1; j_gene: TRBJ1-2
CDR3aa: CASSLEAGGALAYEQYF; CDR3nt: TGCGCCAGCAGCTTGGAGGCAGGGGGCGCCCTGGCCTACGAGCAGTACTTC; abundance: NA; v_gene: TRBV5-1; d_gene: TRBD1; j_gene: TRBJ2-7
CDR3aa: CASSAGTGGKETQYF; CDR3nt: TGTGCCAGCTCCGCCGGGACAGGGGGAAAAGAGACCCAGTACTTC; abundance: NA; v_gene: TRBV18; d_gene: TRBD1; j_gene: TRBJ2-5
CDR3aa: CASSSPLAGLPTDTQYF; CDR3nt: TGTGCCAGCAGTTCCCCTCTAGCGGGATTACCCACAGATACGCAGTATTTT; abundance: NA; v_gene: TRBV27; d_gene: TRBD2; j_gene: TRBJ2-3
CDR3aa: CASSILSAGGMRETQYF; CDR3nt: TGTGCCAGTAGTATACTGTCTGCGGGAGGGATGCGGGAGACCCAGTACTTC; abundance: NA; v_gene: TRBV19; d_gene: TRBD2; j_gene: TRBJ2-5